The rows below give T cell receptor beta chains drawn from one sample of a study of patients and donors after allogeneic stem cell transplantation. One entry per CDR3 protein, called by TCRdb with MiXCR from the RT-PCR reads. The data show 400,000 to 500,000 distinct CDR3 sequences, with under 20% seen just once and 7.2% held by the top ten. The sequenced material came from blood, either unsorted or a sorted T cell fraction (not recorded which). The source is a human donor who was either an allogeneic HSCT recipient or a stem cell or donor lymphocyte infusion donor (not recorded which). It is not recorded whose cells these are; they may come from a transplant donor. Each CDR3 is given with its conserved first and last residue. Part of the rows lack a size; the others show once, few, many or a class for expanded clones.

14	-	TRBV9	CASSVGGVGNTIYF
15	many	TRBV24-1	CATSADRQAPDTQYF
16	-	TRBV7-9	CASTLATSVSGNTIYF
17	few	TRBV6-2/TRBV6-3	CASSYTQGRTSNQPQHF
14	few	TRBV12-3/TRBV12-4	CASSRLSPEETQYF
13	-	TRBV11-3	CASSNRQGYEQFF
14	-	TRBV27	CASRELGTDYWAFF
15	-	TRBV20-1	CSASPRTGRPYEQYF
15	many	TRBV4-1	CASSQEGGRFNEQFF
14	few	TRBV7-6	CASSPLRGANEQFF
14	few	TRBV2	CASRDFSGANVLTF
13	many	TRBV5-1	CASLAGSQETQYF
16	-	TRBV2	CASSEAGGPQNTEAFF
13	-	TRBV9	CASSETPEIEAFF
15	few	TRBV10-3	CAINPGGGNYNEQFF
12	-	TRBV7-8	CASSLGSFEQFF
13	-	TRBV25-1	CASSERGNQPQHF
15	few	TRBV24-1	CATSAAGQVQETQYF
14	many	TRBV5-1	CASSRDGQLWEQYF
13	few	TRBV4-3	CASSPRGRNIQYF
13	many	TRBV12-3/TRBV12-4	CASKEQGATEAFF
15	many	TRBV4-3	CASSQGAGVDYGYTF
14	-	TRBV5-1	CASSPDRIGEGYTF
15	few	TRBV7-9	CASRRPGTAYNEQFF
14	many	TRBV27	CASRDLTPAAEAFF
13	-	TRBV10-3	CATGTGLNTEAFF
13	-	TRBV5-4	CASTPRTSGEQYF
13	few	TRBV5-5	CASSPGHQYGYTF
14	many	TRBV12-3/TRBV12-4	CASTSGRGGQKEYF
13	-	TRBV4-2	CASSQGTGTPQHF
14	few	TRBV20-1	CSASLDSINTEAFF
16	few	TRBV6-5	CASSSRRTLLNYGYTF
16	few	TRBV7-3	CASSLSGLLGRNEQFF
17	few	TRBV20-1	CSARATLAGGSYNEQFF
14	-	TRBV18	CASSPVPGVYEQYF
15	few	TRBV20-1	CSAAWDRGLNQPQHF
15	few	TRBV6-2/TRBV6-3	CASTSWDRVYNEQFF
13	-	TRBV5-1	CASRQGSAGELFF
13	-	TRBV5-1	CASSLWTGYEQYF
15	few	TRBV30	CAWSVYSFNTGELFF
14	few	TRBV7-2	CASGTSGGRGTQYF